The present T cell receptor beta chain was sequenced within a study of CXCR3-negative and CXCR3-positive naive CD8 T cells. Germline CDR1 is SQVTM and CDR2 is ANQGSEA. This CDR3 is 14 amino acids long. In preparing the TRB cDNA libraries, 5' RACE with UMI labels was used. TCRdb re-called the 5' RACE reads and catalogs CDR3 proteins one per entry, DNA excluded. Its clone listing holds some 130,000 distinct CDR3 sequences. The sequence was collected from a human donor in good health. Some clones in this sample may be carry-over from other donors' samples. The chain carries TRBV29-1 and TRBJ2-7; with no DNA, the TCRdb D assignment of TRBD1 cannot be verified. The sample comprised naive CXCR3- CD8+ T cells from blood. Subset: CD45RO-CCR7+CD27+CD95- naive CD8+ T cells lacking CXCR3 (TNR3-). The CDR3 loop is CSVGPPGRGYEQYF.